This T cell receptor beta chain was sequenced in a study of regulatory T cells in long-lasting Graves disease. Study at large: Patients with persistent Graves' disease had over 5 years of antithyroid drugs and persistent TSH receptor antibodies.

Time point: persistent/refractory GD, antithyroid drugs over 5 years with positive TRAb. From PBMCs, RNA was extracted and then used to make the TCR library. Criteria from the American Thyroid Association guidelines were applied to diagnose Graves' disease. According to the study, TCR beta libraries were built with iRepertoire HTBI primers and CDR3-region Arm-PCR. TCRdb recomputed calls from the multiplex PCR reads with MiXCR, one row per CDR3 protein. Among over 350,000 distinct CDR3 sequences listed, roughly 20% were seen once. Germline CDR1 SGHRS, CDR2 YFSETQ. The CDR3 contains 19 residues. Regarding the study as a whole: The persistent group shared 2,500 to 3,000 public clonotypes, more than the roughly 990 shared by new patients.

About this clonotype itself: The target antigen is unknown.

This chain joins TRBV5-1 and TRBJ2-1, with 11 bases matching TRBD2. The J call may be faulty, since TRBJ2-5 better matches the DNA end. The sequence derives from a female donor with Graves disease. The source was peripheral blood mononuclear cells (PBMCs), collected when the disease was refractory, from a patient treated with antithyroid drugs. The CDR3 loop reads CASLNQPGTSGSFKETQYF. The CDR3 DNA reads TGCGCCAGCCTCAACCAGCCCGGGACTAGCGGATCGTTTAAAGAGACCCAGTACTTC.